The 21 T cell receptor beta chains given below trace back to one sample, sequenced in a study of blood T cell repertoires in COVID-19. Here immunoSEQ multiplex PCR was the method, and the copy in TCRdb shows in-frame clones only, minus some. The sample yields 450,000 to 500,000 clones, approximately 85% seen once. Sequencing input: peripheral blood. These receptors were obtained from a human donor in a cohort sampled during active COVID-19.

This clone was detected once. Written as DNA, the CDR3 is TGTGCCAGCAGTTTCTCGCGGGGGAACACCGGGGAGCTGTTTTTT. It codes for CASSFSRGNTGELFF. J is TRBJ2-2 and V is TRBV6-2 or TRBV6-3; D is perhaps TRBD2 (6 bases). V shed 4 bases and J shed 1 base, with 10 bases lying between them. The CDR3 totals 15 residues. Germline CDR1 and CDR2: MNHEY and SVGEGT.

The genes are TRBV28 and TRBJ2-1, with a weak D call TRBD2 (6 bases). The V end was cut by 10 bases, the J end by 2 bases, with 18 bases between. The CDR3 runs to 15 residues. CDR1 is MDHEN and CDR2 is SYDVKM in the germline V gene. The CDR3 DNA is TGTGCCACCCGACCCCCTCGGGAGCCCTACAATGAGCAGTTCTTC. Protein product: CATRPPREPYNEQFF. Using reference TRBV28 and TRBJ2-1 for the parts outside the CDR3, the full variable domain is DVKVTQSSRYLVKRTGEKVFLECVQDMDHENMFWYRQDPGLGLRLIYFSYDVKMKEKGDIPEGYSVSREKKERFSLILESASTNQTSMYLCATRPPREPYNEQFFGPGTRLTVL.

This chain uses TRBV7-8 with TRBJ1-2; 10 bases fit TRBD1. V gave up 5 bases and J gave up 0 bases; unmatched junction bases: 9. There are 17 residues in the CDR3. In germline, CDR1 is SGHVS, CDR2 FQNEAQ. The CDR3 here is CASSRPGQGIANYGYTF. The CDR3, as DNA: TGTGCCAGCAGCCGTCCGGGACAGGGGATAGCTAACTATGGCTACACCTTC.

The CDR3 reads CASSSRQVQETQYF. Here the CDR3 DNA reads TGTGCCAGCAGCTCGAGACAGGTTCAAGAGACCCAGTACTTC. The rearrangement uses TRBV7-8 and TRBJ2-5, with D tentatively TRBD1 (6 bases). V lost 4 bases, J lost 2 bases, and 11 bases lay in between. Germline assignment: CDR1 SGHVS and CDR2 FQNEAQ. CDR3 length: 14 residues.

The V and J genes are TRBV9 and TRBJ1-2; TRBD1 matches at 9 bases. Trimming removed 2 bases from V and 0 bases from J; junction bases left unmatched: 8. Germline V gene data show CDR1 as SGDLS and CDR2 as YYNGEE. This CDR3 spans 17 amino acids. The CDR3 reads CASSVRSGTGTNYGYTF. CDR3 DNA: TGTGCCAGCAGCGTTCGAAGCGGGACAGGGACTAACTATGGCTACACCTTC.

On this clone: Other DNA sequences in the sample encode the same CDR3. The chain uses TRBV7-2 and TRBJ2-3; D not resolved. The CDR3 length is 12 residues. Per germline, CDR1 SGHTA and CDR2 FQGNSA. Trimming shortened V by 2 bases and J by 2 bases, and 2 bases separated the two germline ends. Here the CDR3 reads CASSLYTDTQYF. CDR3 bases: TGTGCCAGCAGCTTATACACAGATACGCAGTATTTT.

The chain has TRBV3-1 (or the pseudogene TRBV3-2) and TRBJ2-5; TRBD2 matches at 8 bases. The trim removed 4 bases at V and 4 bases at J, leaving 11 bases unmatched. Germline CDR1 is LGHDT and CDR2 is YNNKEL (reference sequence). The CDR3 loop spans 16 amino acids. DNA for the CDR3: TGTGCCAGCAGCCGTGAAACTAGCGGACAGTCAGAGACCCAGTACTTC. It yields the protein CASSRETSGQSETQYF.

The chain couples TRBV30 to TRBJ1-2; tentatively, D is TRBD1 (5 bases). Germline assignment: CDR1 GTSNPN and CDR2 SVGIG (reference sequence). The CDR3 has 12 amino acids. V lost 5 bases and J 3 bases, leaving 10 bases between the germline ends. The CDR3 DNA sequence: TGTGCCTGGGGGGGAGCGGACTATGGCTACACCTTC. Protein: CAWGGADYGYTF.

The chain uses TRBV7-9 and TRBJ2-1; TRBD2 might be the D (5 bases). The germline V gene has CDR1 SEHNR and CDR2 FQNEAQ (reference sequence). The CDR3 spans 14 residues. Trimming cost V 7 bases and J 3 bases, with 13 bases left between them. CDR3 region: CASTPGVGYNEQFF. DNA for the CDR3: TGTGCCAGCACCCCCGGGGTGGGCTACAATGAGCAGTTCTTC.

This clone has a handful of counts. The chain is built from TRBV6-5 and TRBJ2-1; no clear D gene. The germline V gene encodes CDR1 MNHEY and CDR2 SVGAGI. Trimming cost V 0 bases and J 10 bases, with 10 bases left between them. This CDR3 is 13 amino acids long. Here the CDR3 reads CASSYSKREEQFF. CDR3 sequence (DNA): TGTGCCAGCAGTTACTCGAAGAGAGAGGAGCAGTTCTTC.

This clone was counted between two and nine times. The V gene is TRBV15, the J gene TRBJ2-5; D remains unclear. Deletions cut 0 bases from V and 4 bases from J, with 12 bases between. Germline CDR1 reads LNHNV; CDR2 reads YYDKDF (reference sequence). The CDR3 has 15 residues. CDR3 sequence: CATSRDARPLETQYF. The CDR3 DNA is TGTGCCACCAGCAGAGACGCGCGGCCCCTAGAGACCCAGTACTTC.

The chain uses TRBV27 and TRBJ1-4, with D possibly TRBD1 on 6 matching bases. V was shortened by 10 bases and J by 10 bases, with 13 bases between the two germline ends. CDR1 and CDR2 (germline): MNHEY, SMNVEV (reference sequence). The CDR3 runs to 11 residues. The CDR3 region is CATEGGRKLFF. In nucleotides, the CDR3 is TGTGCCACCGAGGGGGGGAGAAAACTGTTTTTT.

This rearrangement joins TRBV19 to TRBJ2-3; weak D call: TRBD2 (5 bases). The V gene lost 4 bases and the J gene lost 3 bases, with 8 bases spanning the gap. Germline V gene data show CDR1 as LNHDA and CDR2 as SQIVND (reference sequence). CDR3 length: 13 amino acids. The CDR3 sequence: CASSNRGTDTQYF. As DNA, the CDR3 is TGTGCCAGTAGTAACCGGGGAACAGATACGCAGTATTTT.

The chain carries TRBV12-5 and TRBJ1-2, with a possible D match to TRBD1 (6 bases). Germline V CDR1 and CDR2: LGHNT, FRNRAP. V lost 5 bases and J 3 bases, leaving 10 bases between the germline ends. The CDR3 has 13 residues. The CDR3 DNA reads TGTGCTAGTGGTACAGGGAACGACTATGGCTACACCTTC. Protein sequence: CASGTGNDYGYTF.

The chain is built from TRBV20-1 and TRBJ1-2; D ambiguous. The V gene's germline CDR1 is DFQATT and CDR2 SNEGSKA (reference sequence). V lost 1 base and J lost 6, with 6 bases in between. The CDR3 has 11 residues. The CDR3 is CSARGRDGYTF. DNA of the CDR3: TGCAGTGCTAGAGGTCGGGATGGCTACACCTTC.

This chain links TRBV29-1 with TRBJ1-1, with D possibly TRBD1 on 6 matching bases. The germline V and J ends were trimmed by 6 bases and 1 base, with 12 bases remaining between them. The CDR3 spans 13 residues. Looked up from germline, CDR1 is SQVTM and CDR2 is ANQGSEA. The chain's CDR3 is CSVTQGPNTEAFF. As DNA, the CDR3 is TGCAGCGTAACACAGGGACCGAACACTGAAGCTTTCTTT.

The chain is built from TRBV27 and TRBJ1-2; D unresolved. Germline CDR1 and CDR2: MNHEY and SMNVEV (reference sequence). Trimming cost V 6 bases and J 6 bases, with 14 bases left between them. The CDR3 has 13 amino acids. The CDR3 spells CASRQNWVDGYTF. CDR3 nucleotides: TGTGCCAGCAGACAGAACTGGGTGGATGGCTACACCTTC.

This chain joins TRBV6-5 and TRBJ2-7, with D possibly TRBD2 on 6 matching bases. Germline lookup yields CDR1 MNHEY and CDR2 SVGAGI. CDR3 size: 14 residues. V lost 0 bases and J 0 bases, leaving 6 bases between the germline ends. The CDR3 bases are TGTGCCAGCAGTTACTCGACTAGCTCCTACGAGCAGTACTTC. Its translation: CASSYSTSSYEQYF.

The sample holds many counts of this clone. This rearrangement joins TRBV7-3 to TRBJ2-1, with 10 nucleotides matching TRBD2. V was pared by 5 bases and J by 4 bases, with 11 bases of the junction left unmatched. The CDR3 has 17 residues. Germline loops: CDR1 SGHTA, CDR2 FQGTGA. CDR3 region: CASSLLPASGSYNEQFF. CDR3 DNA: TGTGCCAGCAGCCTACTACCCGCTAGCGGGAGTTACAATGAGCAGTTCTTC. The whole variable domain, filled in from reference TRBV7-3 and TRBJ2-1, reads GAGVSQTPSNKVTEKGKYVELRCDPISGHTALYWYRQSLGQGPEFLIYFQGTGAADDSGLPNDRFFAVRPEGSVSTLKIQRTERGDSAVYLCASSLLPASGSYNEQFFGPGTRLTVL.

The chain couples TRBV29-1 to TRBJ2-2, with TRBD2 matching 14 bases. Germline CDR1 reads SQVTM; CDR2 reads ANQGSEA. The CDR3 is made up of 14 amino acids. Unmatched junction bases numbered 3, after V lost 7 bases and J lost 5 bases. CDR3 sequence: CSARTSGRTGELFF. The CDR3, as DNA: TGCAGCGCCCGGACTAGCGGGAGGACCGGGGAGCTGTTTTTT.

The CDR3: CASSSQETQYF. The CDR3 DNA is TGTGCCAGCAGTTCTCAAGAGACCCAGTACTTC. The V call is TRBV27, the J call TRBJ2-5; no clear D. Trimming removed 4 bases at V and 2 bases at J, with 2 bases between. There are 11 residues in the CDR3. Germline CDR1 MNHEY, CDR2 SMNVEV (reference sequence).